Each of the 2 T cell receptor beta chains below was sequenced from the same sample in a study of blood T cell repertoires in COVID-19. The protocol was immunoSEQ multiplex PCR, while the TCRdb copy is restricted to in-frame clones and leaves out a portion. Of around 270,000 clones in the sample, roughly 90% are singletons; the top ten hold more than 0.75%. Sequenced: peripheral blood. The receptor set was obtained from a man aged 25 to 45 with acute or convalescent COVID-19.

This rearrangement joins TRBV4-2 to TRBJ2-3, with TRBD2 matching 8 bases. Germline V CDR1 and CDR2: LGHNA, YNFKEQ. The CDR3 sequence is 17 residues long. V lost 1 base, J lost 1 base, and 7 bases stayed unmatched. CDR3 sequence (DNA): TGTGCCAGCAGCCAAGGCTTACTAGCGGCGGGCACAGATACGCAGTATTTT. Protein: CASSQGLLAAGTDTQYF.

The V and J genes are TRBV27 and TRBJ2-2; TRBD1 agrees at 8 bases. Trimming at V came to 8 bases and at J to 5 bases, leaving 10 bases not matched to a gene. Per germline, CDR1 MNHEY and CDR2 SMNVEV (reference sequence). This CDR3 has 15 residues. The CDR3: CASRPPGGDTGELFF. CDR3 sequence (DNA): TGTGCCAGCCGTCCCCCAGGGGGCGATACCGGGGAGCTGTTTTTT.